The present entry profiles one T cell receptor (beta chain) with its context. What it binds is not known. The data belong to a study of monozygotic twins with inflammatory bowel disease. Study findings and constraints: Part of the variability in patient repertoires may have come from differing immunosuppressive treatments. Twins with IBD had fewer clonotypes in common with others than healthy twins, particularly during disease activity.

UMIs with a 6-nucleotide sample barcode were added by template switching. TCRdb reprocessed the 5' RACE reads, keeping one entry per CDR3 protein, no DNA. The listing records around 450,000 distinct CDR3 sequences. The CDR3 totals 13 residues. Germline CDR1 is SQVTM and CDR2 is ANQGSEA. The clonotype originates from a human donor with ulcerative colitis or Crohn's disease, or a healthy co-twin of an affected twin (not recorded which). V is TRBV29-1 and J is TRBJ1-2; the TRBD1 assignment by TCRdb is unverifiable without DNA. What was sequenced was blood. CDR3 in amino acids: CSVTEGGGDGYTF. The full variable domain, rest sourced from reference TRBV29-1 and TRBJ1-2, is SAVISQKPSRDICQRGTSLTIQCQVDSQVTMMFWYRQQPGQSLTLIATANQGSEATYESGFVIDKFPISRPNLTFSTLTVSNMSPEDSSIYLCSVTEGGGDGYTFGSGTRLTVV.